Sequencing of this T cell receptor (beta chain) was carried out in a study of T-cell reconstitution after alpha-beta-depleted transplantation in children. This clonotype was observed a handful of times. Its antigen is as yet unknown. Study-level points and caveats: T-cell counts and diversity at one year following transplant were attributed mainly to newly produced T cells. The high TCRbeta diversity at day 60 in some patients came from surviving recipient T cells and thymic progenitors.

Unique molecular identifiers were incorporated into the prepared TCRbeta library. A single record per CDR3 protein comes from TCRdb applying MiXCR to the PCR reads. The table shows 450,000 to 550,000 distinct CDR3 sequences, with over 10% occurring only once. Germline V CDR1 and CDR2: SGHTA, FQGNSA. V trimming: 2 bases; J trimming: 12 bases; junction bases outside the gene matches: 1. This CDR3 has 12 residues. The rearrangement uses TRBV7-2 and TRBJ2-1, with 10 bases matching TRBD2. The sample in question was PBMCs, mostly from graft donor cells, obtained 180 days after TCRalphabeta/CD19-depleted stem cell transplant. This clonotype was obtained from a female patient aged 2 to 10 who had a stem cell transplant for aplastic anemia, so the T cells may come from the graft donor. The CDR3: CASSLSGRAQFF. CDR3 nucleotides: TGTGCCAGCAGCTTAAGCGGGAGGGCGCAGTTCTTC.